This T cell receptor (beta chain) stems from a study of T cell responses to AZD1222 COVID-19 vaccine. Some clones are missing from TCRdb's copy, which holds only in-frame ones; the method was immunoSEQ multiplex PCR. The profile shows about 140,000 clones, 75% to 90% of them singletons. Germline lookup yields CDR1 SGHTS and CDR2 YDEGEE. The J segment lost 6 bases and the V segment lost 5 bases, leaving 16 bases of the junction unmatched. CDR3 length: 19 residues. The chain has TRBV5-8 and TRBJ2-3; TRBD2 matches 15 bases. Sequences were derived from peripheral blood, sampled on day 0 of AZD1222 vaccination. The clonotype was recovered from an adult in good health. Here the CDR3 reads CASSLTAGLAGGLADTQYF. CDR3 coding DNA: TGTGCCAGCAGTCTGACTGCCGGACTAGCGGGAGGGTTGGCGGATACGCAGTATTTT.